The text below deals with one T cell receptor beta chain. The CDR3 consists of 16 residues. Trimming left V 0 bases short and J 4 bases short, with 16 bases between. Germline V CDR1 and CDR2: SGDLS, YYNGEE. The record originates from a study of blood T cell repertoires in COVID-19. On the study more broadly: Italy, Spain and the United States were the sources of the convalescent and acute COVID-19 samples. T cells, B-cell-depleted T cells, or PBMCs supplied cDNA or gDNA.

As handled by the study authors: How many nucleated cells were present was estimated from reference gene primer amplification. Repertoires were generated with immunoSEQ multiplex PCR, while TCRdb's copy carries only in-frame clones and drops some. The DNA was the basis for D and trimming; V, J and clone size are from that table. The sample records fewer than 110,000 clones, approximately 89% being singletons. What was sequenced was peripheral blood. This receptor was identified in a woman aged 80 or over in a cohort sampled during active COVID-19. The J gene is TRBJ1-1, the V gene TRBV9; tentative D call: TRBD1 (5 bases). The CDR3 region is CASSVGGREGSTEAFF. The CDR3 DNA reads TGTGCCAGCAGCGTAGGGGGCCGGGAGGGGAGCACTGAAGCTTTCTTT.